The subject of this entry is one T cell receptor (beta chain). PCR used 60 Vbeta primers and 13 Jbeta primers. Generated by immunoSEQ multiplex PCR, the TCRdb table keeps only in-frame clones and is missing some. The sample consists of fewer than 100,000 clones, 65% to 80% of them appearing once. The data originate from a study of cytomegalovirus exposure and HLA in healthy donors. Trimming removed 4 bases from V and 1 base from J; junction bases left unmatched: 0. The germline CDR1 and CDR2 sequences are MGHRA and YSYEKL. There are 13 residues in the CDR3. The sequenced sample was PBMCs. The gene calls are TRBV4-1 and TRBJ1-1, with 7 bases lining up with TRBD1. The sequence came from a man aged 35-49 years in good health and CMV-seropositive. Here the CDR3 DNA reads TGCGCCAGCAGCCGGACAGGGAACACTGAAGCTTTCTTT. This gives the protein CASSRTGNTEAFF.